This T cell receptor (beta chain) was sequenced in a study of cytomegalovirus exposure and HLA in healthy donors. The primer mix had 60 Vbeta and 13 Jbeta primers. Profiled with immunoSEQ multiplex PCR; TCRdb holds only in-frame clones, not every one. The sample records approximately 190,000 clones, around three quarters being singletons. V was shortened by 3 bases and J by 7 bases, with 10 bases between the two germline ends. The CDR3 extends over 12 amino acids. CDR1 and CDR2 from the germline V gene are SQVTM and ANQGSEA. The sequencing sample was made of PBMCs. The chain is built from TRBV29-1 and TRBJ2-1, with D perhaps matching TRBD1 (6 bases). This clonotype originated in a woman in her twenties or thirties in good health and CMV-seropositive. The DNA for the CDR3 is TGCAGCGTTGATGACAGGCTAAATGAGCAGTTCTTC. Translated, it gives CSVDDRLNEQFF.